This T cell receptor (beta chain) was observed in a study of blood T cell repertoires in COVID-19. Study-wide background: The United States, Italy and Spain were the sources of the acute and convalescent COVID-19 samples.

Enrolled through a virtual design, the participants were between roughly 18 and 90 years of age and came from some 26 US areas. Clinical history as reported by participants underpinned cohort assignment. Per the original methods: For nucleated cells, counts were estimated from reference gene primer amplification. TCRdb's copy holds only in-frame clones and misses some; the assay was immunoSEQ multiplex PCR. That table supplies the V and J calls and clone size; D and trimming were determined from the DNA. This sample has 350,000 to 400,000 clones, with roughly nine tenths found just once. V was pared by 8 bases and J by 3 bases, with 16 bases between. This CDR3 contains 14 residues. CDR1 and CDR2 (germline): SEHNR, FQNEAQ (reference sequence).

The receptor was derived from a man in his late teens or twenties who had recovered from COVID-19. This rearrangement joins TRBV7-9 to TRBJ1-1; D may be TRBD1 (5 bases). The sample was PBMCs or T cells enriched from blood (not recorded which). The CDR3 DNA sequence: TGTGCCAGCCGGGGGTCGGGGTCGGACACTGAAGCTTTCTTT. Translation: CASRGSGSDTEAFF.